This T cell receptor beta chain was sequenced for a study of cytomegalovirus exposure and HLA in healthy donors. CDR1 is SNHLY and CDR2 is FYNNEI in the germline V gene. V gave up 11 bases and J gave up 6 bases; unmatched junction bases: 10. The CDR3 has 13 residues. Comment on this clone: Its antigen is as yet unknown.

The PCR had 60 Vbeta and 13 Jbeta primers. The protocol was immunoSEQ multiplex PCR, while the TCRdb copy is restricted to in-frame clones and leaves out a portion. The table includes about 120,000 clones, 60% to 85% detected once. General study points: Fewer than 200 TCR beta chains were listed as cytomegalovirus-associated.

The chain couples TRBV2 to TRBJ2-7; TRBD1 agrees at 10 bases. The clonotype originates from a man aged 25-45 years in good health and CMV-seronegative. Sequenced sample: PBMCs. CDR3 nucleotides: TGTGCCTCTTGGACAGGGGGTCTCGGCGAGCAGTACTTC. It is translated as CASWTGGLGEQYF.